The present T cell receptor beta chain was sequenced within a study of blood T cell repertoires in COVID-19. The wider study: The origin of the acute and convalescent COVID-19 samples was the United States, Italy and Spain. PBMCs, B-cell-depleted T cells, or T cells provided the cDNA or gDNA that made up the material.

Original analysis: Nucleated cell counts were estimated from reference gene primer amplification. Assay: immunoSEQ multiplex PCR; the TCRdb copy retains only in-frame clones and omits some. V and J calls and clone size come straight from that table; D and trimming were deduced from the DNA. The profile shows some 150,000 clones, about 86% of them singletons. This receptor was obtained from a woman aged 55-75 years with acute or convalescent COVID-19. The source material was peripheral blood.

The chain's CDR3 is CASSLTGGAGNQPQHF. CDR3 nucleotides: TGTGCCAGCAGCTTGACAGGGGGCGCGGGCAATCAGCCCCAGCATTTT. The chain couples TRBV7-9 to TRBJ1-5, with 10 bases aligning to TRBD1. Germline values: CDR1 SEHNR, CDR2 FQNEAQ (reference sequence). Losses at the gene ends were 3 bases for V and 2 bases for J; bases not matched to a gene: 4. This CDR3 region has 16 residues. The variable domain in full, completed from reference TRBV7-9 and TRBJ1-5, reads DTGVSQNPRHKITKRGQNVTFRCDPISEHNRLYWYRQTLGQGPEFLTYFQNEAQLEKSRLLSDRFSAERPKGSFSTLEIQRTEQGDSAMYLCASSLTGGAGNQPQHFGDGTRLSIL.